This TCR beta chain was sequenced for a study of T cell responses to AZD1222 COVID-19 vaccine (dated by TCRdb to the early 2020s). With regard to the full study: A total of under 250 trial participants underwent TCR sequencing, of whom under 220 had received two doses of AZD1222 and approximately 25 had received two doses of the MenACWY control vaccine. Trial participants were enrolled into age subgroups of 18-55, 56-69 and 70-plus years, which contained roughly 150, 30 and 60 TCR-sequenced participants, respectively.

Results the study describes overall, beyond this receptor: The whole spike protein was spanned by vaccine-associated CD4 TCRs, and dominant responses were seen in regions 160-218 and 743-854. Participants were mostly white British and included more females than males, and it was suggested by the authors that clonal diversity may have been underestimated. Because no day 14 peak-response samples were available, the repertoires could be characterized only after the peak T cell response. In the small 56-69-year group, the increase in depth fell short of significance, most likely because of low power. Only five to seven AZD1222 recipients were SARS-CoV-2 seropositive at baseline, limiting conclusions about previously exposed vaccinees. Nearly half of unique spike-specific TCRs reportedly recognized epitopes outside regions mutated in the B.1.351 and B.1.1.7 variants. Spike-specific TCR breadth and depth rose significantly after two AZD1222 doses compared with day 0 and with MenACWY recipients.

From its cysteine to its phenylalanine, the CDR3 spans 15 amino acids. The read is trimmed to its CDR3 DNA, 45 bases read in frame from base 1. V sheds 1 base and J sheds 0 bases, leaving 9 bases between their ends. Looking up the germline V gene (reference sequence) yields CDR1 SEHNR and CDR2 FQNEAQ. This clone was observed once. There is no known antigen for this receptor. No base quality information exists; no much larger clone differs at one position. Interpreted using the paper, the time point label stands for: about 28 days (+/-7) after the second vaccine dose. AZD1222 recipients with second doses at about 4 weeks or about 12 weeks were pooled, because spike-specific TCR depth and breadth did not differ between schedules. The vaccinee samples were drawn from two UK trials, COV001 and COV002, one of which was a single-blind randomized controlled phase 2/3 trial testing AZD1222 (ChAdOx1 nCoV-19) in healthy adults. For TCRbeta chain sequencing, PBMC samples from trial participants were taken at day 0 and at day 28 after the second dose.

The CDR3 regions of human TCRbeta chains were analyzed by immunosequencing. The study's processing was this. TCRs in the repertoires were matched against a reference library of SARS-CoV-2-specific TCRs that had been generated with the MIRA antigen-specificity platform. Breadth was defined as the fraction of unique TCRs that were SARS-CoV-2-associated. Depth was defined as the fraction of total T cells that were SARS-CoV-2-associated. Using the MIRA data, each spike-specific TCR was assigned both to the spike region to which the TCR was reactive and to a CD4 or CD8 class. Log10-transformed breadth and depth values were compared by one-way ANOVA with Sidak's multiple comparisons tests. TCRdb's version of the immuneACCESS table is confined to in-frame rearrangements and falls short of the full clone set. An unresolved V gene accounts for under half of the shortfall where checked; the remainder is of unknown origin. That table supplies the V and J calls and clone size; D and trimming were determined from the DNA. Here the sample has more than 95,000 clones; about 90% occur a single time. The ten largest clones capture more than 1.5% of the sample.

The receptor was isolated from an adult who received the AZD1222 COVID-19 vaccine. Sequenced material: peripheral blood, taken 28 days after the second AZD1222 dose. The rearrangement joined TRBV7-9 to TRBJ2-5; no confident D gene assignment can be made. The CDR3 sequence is CASSLGYDYQETQYF. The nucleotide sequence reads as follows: TGTGCCAGCAGCTTAGGGTATGACTACCAAGAGACCCAGTACTTC.